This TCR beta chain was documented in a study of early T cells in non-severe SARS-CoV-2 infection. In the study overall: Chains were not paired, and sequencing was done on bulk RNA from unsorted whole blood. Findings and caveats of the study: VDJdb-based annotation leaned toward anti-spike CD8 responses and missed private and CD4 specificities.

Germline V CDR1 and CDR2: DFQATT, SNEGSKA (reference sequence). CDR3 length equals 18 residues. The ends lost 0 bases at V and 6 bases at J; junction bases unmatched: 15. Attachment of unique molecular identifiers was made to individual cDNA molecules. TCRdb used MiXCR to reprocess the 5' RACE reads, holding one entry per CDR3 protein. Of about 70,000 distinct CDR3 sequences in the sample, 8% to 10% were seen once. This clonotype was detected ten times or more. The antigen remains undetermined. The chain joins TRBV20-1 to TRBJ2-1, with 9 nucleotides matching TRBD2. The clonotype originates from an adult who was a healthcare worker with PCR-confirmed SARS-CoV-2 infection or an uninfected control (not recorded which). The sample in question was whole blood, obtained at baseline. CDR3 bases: TGCAGTGCTAGAGATGTATTTTGGGGCGGGAGGGCCTCCAATGAGCAGTTCTTC. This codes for CSARDVFWGGRASNEQFF.